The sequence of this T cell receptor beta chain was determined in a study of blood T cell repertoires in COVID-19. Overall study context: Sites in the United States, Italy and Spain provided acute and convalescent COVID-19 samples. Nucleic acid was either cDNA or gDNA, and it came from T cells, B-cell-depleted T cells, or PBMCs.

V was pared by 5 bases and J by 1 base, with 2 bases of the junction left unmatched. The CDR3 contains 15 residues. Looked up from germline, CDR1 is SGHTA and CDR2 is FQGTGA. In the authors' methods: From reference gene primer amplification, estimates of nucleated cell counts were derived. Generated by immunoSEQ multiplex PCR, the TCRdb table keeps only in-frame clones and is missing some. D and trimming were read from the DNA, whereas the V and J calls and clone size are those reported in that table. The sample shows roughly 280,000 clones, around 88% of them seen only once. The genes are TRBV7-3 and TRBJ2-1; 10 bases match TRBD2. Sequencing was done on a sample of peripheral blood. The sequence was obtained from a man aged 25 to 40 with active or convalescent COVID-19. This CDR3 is CASSETSGSYNEQFF. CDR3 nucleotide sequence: TGTGCCAGCAGCGAGACTAGCGGGTCCTACAATGAGCAGTTCTTC.